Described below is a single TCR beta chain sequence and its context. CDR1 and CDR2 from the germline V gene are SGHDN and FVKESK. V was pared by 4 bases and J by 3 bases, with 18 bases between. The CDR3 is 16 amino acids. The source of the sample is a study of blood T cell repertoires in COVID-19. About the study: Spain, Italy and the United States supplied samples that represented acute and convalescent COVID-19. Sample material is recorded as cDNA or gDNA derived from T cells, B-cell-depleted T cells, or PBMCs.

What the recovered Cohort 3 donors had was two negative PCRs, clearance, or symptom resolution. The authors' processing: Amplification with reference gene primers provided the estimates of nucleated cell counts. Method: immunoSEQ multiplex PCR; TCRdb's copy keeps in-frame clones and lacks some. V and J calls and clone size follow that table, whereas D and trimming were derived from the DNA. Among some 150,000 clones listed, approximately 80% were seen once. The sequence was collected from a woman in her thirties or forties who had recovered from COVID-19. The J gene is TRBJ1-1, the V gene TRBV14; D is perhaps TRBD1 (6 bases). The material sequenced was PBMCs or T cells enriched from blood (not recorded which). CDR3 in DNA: TGTGCCAGCAGCCTCCCTGAGGCAGGGGCGGACACTGAAGCTTTCTTT. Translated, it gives CASSLPEAGADTEAFF.